This T cell receptor beta chain is from a study of PD-1 blockade in classical Hodgkin lymphoma. Study-wide points: Why repertoires differed is undefined; disease activity or prior therapy possibly contributed. Newly diagnosed and completely responding patients shared comparable baseline diversity. Reported findings placed baseline TCR diversity lower in newly diagnosed patients (compared with healthy donors).

Details on this clone: Its antigen remains unidentified.

The germline V gene encodes CDR1 LNHDA and CDR2 SQIVND (reference sequence). CDR3 length: 14 residues. V was clipped by 0 bases and J by 5 bases, with 7 bases between them. Data came from immunoSEQ multiplex PCR; TCRdb stores just in-frame clones and leaves some out. This table has over 25,000 clones, almost 85% appearing once. No patient escaped relapse after autologous stem cell transplantation, and brentuximab vedotin exposure varied. Best overall response was complete response, partial response or progressive disease in these relapsed/refractory classical Hodgkin lymphoma patients. This TCR was recovered from a human donor with classical Hodgkin lymphoma. This material consisted of peripheral blood mononuclear cells (PBMCs), taken before the second cycle of nivolumab. The V call is TRBV19, the J call TRBJ2-2; D is unresolved. CDR3 amino acids: CASSIDRGTGELFF. CDR3 bases: TGTGCCAGTAGTATAGATCGAGGAACCGGGGAGCTGTTTTTT.